The present entry profiles one T cell receptor beta chain with its context. Its antigen is currently unknown. This entry is derived from a study of beta chain features in type 1 diabetes. Overall study results and limits: Researchers reported that naive, central memory and Treg TCRB repertoires appeared more similar in patients than in healthy donors.

Sorted populations all had greater than 95% purity. TCRB transcripts that were expressed got sequenced, as all of the isolated RNA had been reverse transcribed. TCRdb keeps only in-frame clones here, not all; method: immunoSEQ multiplex PCR. In the table there are 250,000 to 350,000 clones, 14% of which are singletons. Trimming cost V 2 bases and J 5 bases, with 10 bases left between them. The CDR3 consists of 15 residues. CDR1 is MNHEY, CDR2 SVGAGI, per germline. The clonotype originates from a man aged 25-45 years in good health. The rearrangement joins TRBV6-5 to TRBJ1-6; tentatively, D is TRBD1 (6 bases). The sequenced sample consisted of central memory CD4+ T cells from blood. In nucleotides, the CDR3 is TGTGCCAGCAGTTACCGGACAGCTCATAATTCACCCCTCCACTTT. The encoded protein is CASSYRTAHNSPLHF.